The 29 T cell receptor beta chains given below trace back to one sample, sequenced in a study of T cell repertoires in cytomegalovirus infection. MiXCR was run by TCRdb on the reads, yielding one entry per CDR3 protein. The repertoire includes approximately 76,000 distinct CDR3 sequences, less than 4.5% of them detected once, and 4.6% sits in the top ten. The sequenced sample consisted of PBMCs. The receptors stem from a human donor in good health (CMV status not recorded). Some clones in this sample may be carry-over from other donors' samples.

Ten or more counts support this clonotype. The V gene is TRBV10-3, the J gene TRBJ1-4; D may be TRBD1 (6 bases). Germline CDR1 reads ENHRY; CDR2 reads SYGVKD. V lost 6 bases and J lost 8, with 19 bases in between. CDR3 length: 15 amino acids. CDR3 nucleotides: TGTGCCATCAGCCGAGAATACAGGGTTTGGGAAAAACTGTTTTTT. Translation gives CAISREYRVWEKLFF.

The rearrangement joins TRBV15 to TRBJ2-1, with 10 nucleotides matching TRBD1. There are 13 residues in the CDR3. Germline CDR1 LNHNV, CDR2 YYDKDF (reference sequence). Trimming removed 8 bases from V and 8 bases from J; junction bases left unmatched: 6. CDR3 DNA: TGTGCCACCGCGAGGACAGGGGGTCATGAGCAGTTCTTC. It yields the protein CATARTGGHEQFF.

This clonotype has at least ten counts. The gene calls are TRBV11-1 and TRBJ1-1; no firm D call. The V end was cut by 2 bases, the J end by 2 bases, with 6 bases between. The CDR3 has 13 residues. In germline, CDR1 is SGHAT, CDR2 FQDESV (reference sequence). CDR3 DNA sequence: TGTGCCAGCAGCTTAAATTTAAACACTGAAGCTTTCTTT. Translating it yields CASSLNLNTEAFF. The variable domain in full, completed from reference TRBV11-1 and TRBJ1-1, reads EAEVAQSPRYKITEKSQAVAFWCDPISGHATLYWYRQILGQGPELLVQFQDESVVDDSQLPKDRFSAERLKGVDSTLKIQPAELGDSAMYLCASSLNLNTEAFFGQGTRLTVV.

This clonotype was recorded many times. The chain links TRBV7-2 to TRBJ1-1; D gene uncertain. With 5 bases removed from V and 7 bases from J, the gap between germline ends came to 14 bases. Germline loops: CDR1 SGHTA, CDR2 FQGNSA. This CDR3 has 13 amino acids. DNA of the CDR3: TGTGCCAGCAGCGAGAACGTAGTGGGTGAAGCTTTCTTT. Protein: CASSENVVGEAFF.

This clonotype was detected ten times or more. V is TRBV7-9 and J is TRBJ2-7, with D possibly being TRBD1 (6 bases). The ends were cut back, 5 bases at V and 4 bases at J, with 21 bases in the middle. This CDR3 has 16 residues. From germline, CDR1 is SEHNR and CDR2 FQNEAQ (reference sequence). CDR3 amino acids: CASSPSTGMNPYEQYF. DNA of the CDR3: TGTGCCAGCAGCCCTTCGACAGGAATGAACCCTTACGAGCAGTACTTC.

This clonotype was picked up many times. The chain combines TRBV19 with TRBJ1-4, with D uncertain. Germline lookup yields CDR1 LNHDA and CDR2 SQIVND (reference sequence). V lost 5 bases and J 5 bases, leaving 18 bases between the germline ends. The CDR3 consists of 16 residues. CDR3 sequence: CASSPARFLENEKLFF. In DNA form, the CDR3 reads TGTGCCAGTAGTCCCGCCCGATTCCTGGAGAATGAAAAACTGTTTTTT.

This clonotype was observed at least ten times. The chain combines TRBV4-2 with TRBJ1-2, with D unresolved. Germline V gives CDR1 LGHNA, CDR2 YNFKEQ. Trimming shortened V by 0 bases and J by 8 bases, and 13 bases separated the two germline ends. The length of the CDR3 is 14 residues. The CDR3 reads CASSQDLGQKGYTF. CDR3 DNA: TGTGCCAGCAGCCAAGATCTCGGGCAGAAGGGCTACACCTTC.

The sample holds many counts of this clonotype. The CDR3 DNA follows: TGTGCCAGCAGACCACAGCCGGGACAAGGCTACACCTTC. Its protein is CASRPQPGQGYTF. The chain is built from TRBV12-3 or TRBV12-4 and TRBJ1-2, with D tentatively TRBD1 (6 bases). V was shortened by 6 bases and J by 8 bases, with 16 bases between the two germline ends. This CDR3 is 13 amino acids long.

This clonotype occurred many times. This chain links TRBV7-2 with TRBJ2-5; D uncertain. V lost 2 bases to trimming and J lost 4 bases, with 11 bases between them. The germline CDR1 and CDR2 sequences are SGHTA and FQGNSA. The CDR3 spans 14 residues. This chain's CDR3 is CASSLSPTGETQYF. CDR3 in DNA: TGTGCCAGCAGCTTAAGTCCAACTGGAGAGACCCAGTACTTC. The entire variable domain, with the rest obtained from reference TRBV7-2 and TRBJ2-5, is as follows: GAGVSQSPSNKVTEKGKDVELRCDPISGHTALYWYRQSLGQGLEFLIYFQGNSAPDKSGLPSDRFSAERTGGSVSTLTIQRTQQEDSAVYLCASSLSPTGETQYFGPGTRLLVL.

Ten or more counts support this clonotype. The rearrangement joins TRBV7-2 to TRBJ1-6, with D tentatively TRBD1 (5 bases). The CDR3 extends over 16 amino acids. V was trimmed by 5 bases and J by 7 bases, leaving 18 bases between them. The germline gives CDR1 SGHTA, CDR2 FQGNSA. CDR3 protein: CASSPRQSRRNSPLHF. CDR3 DNA sequence: TGTGCCAGCAGCCCGAGACAGTCCCGACGGAATTCACCCCTCCACTTT.

This clonotype was counted many times. This may stem from a read error, because a much larger clone lies one nucleotide away. V and J are TRBV5-4 and TRBJ2-1; weak D call: TRBD2 (7 bases). The CDR3 is 14 residues long. Per germline, CDR1 SGHNT and CDR2 YYREEE (reference sequence). Trimming pared 3 bases from V and 2 bases from J, leaving 9 bases between. The CDR3 region is CASSWGGPYNEQFF. CDR3 sequence (DNA): TGTGCCAGCAGCTGGGGGGGCCCCTACAATGAGCAGTTCTTC.

Ten or more counts support this clonotype. CDR3 DNA sequence: TGTGCCAGCAGTTTAGCGCAGAGCACAGATACGCAGTATTTT. It is translated as CASSLAQSTDTQYF. This chain joins TRBV12-3 or TRBV12-4 and TRBJ2-3; D gene uncertain. The CDR3 sequence is 14 residues long. V gave up 0 bases and J gave up 0 bases, with 4 bases separating them.

This clonotype was seen repeatedly, ten times or more. The rearrangement uses TRBV7-6 and TRBJ1-4; no definite D call. The CDR3 sequence is 15 residues long. Trimming pared 5 bases from V and 1 base from J, leaving 11 bases between. CDR1 and CDR2 from the germline V gene are SGHVS and FNYEAQ. The CDR3 DNA is TGTGCCAGCAGCGCCAGACGGGGAACTAATGAAAAACTGTTTTTT. Translating it yields CASSARRGTNEKLFF.

The CDR3 DNA reads TGTGCCAGCAGCCAAGGATTTGGGGATATTGGCGTGACCCAGTACTTC. This gives the protein CASSQGFGDIGVTQYF. V and J are TRBV3-1 and TRBJ2-5; no clear D. The germline gives CDR1 LGHDT, CDR2 YNNKEL (reference sequence). Trimming took 1 base from V and 7 from J, leaving 19 bases between them. The CDR3 runs to 16 residues.

This clonotype came up many times. The J gene is TRBJ2-3, the V gene TRBV7-2; TRBD2 aligns across 7 bases. The V gene end was trimmed by 1 base and the J gene end by 3 bases; junction bases not matched to a gene: 4. The germline V gene has CDR1 SGHTA and CDR2 FQGNSA. This CDR3 has 15 residues. The DNA for the CDR3 is TGTGCCAGCAGCTTAGTGGGGGGGGGTACAGATACGCAGTATTTT. Translation: CASSLVGGGTDTQYF.

This clonotype appeared many times. The rearrangement uses TRBV4-2 and TRBJ1-2; 8 bases line up with TRBD1. The germline V gene has CDR1 LGHNA and CDR2 YNFKEQ. There are 17 residues in the CDR3. The V gene end was trimmed by 2 bases and the J gene end by 4 bases; junction bases not matched to a gene: 12. CDR3 coding DNA: TGTGCCAGCAGCCAACGGACAGGGCTCCCTAGTGGCTATGGCTACACCTTC. This sequence encodes CASSQRTGLPSGYGYTF.

Many counts were recorded for this clonotype. J is TRBJ2-3 and V is TRBV7-3; TRBD1 matches at 11 bases. The length of the CDR3 is 16 residues. V dropped 8 bases and J dropped 4; count of bases not matched to a gene: 11. Germline CDR1 is SGHTA and CDR2 is FQGTGA. CDR3 sequence: CASGDIGTGGSDTQYF. The CDR3 DNA reads TGTGCCAGCGGAGACATCGGGACAGGGGGTTCAGATACGCAGTATTTT.

This clonotype was counted ten times or more. The chain recombines TRBV7-2 with TRBJ1-2; tentative D call: TRBD1 (5 bases). The germline gives CDR1 SGHTA, CDR2 FQGNSA. CDR3 length: 14 residues. V dropped 6 bases and J dropped 2 bases, with 13 bases sitting between them. The CDR3 is CASSGGIRNYGYTF. The CDR3 DNA is TGTGCCAGCAGTGGGGGAATAAGGAACTATGGCTACACCTTC.

This clonotype appeared many times. The chain couples TRBV10-3 to TRBJ1-6; D unresolved. The V end lost 7 bases, the J end lost 7 bases, and 11 bases lay between the germline ends. This CDR3 comprises 13 residues. Germline values: CDR1 ENHRY, CDR2 SYGVKD. CDR3 DNA: TGTGCCATCAACAACAGTAGGAATTCACCCCTCCACTTT. Protein: CAINNSRNSPLHF.

The sample holds many counts of this clonotype. The gene calls are TRBV12-3 or TRBV12-4 and TRBJ1-1, with D perhaps matching TRBD1 (5 bases). The CDR3 has 12 amino acids. The V gene lost 8 bases and the J gene lost 11 bases, with 18 bases spanning the gap. CDR3 protein: CASGFEGLDAFF. The DNA for the CDR3 is TGTGCCAGCGGATTTGAGGGGCTGGACGCTTTCTTT.

Ten or more counts support this clonotype. The gene calls are TRBV15 and TRBJ1-1; perhaps TRBD1 as D (5 bases). Trimming removed 5 bases at V and 1 base at J, with 11 bases between. This CDR3 contains 14 residues. From germline, CDR1 is LNHNV and CDR2 YYDKDF (reference sequence). The CDR3 loop reads CATSSGQANTEAFF. CDR3 bases: TGTGCCACCAGCTCGGGGCAGGCGAACACTGAAGCTTTCTTT.

Ten or more counts support this clonotype. CDR3 protein: CASSVGASLSGNTIYF. The CDR3 coding sequence is TGTGCCAGCAGCGTCGGGGCCAGTCTCTCTGGAAACACCATATATTTT. The chain carries TRBV7-8 and TRBJ1-3; perhaps TRBD1 as D (5 bases). CDR1 is SGHVS, CDR2 FQNEAQ, per germline. The CDR3 loop spans 16 amino acids. V lost 5 bases and J 0 bases, leaving 14 bases between the germline ends.

This clonotype was seen repeatedly, ten times or more. The chain uses TRBV2 and TRBJ1-5; tentative D call: TRBD1 (5 bases). This CDR3 is 12 amino acids long. Germline values: CDR1 SNHLY, CDR2 FYNNEI. The ends were cut back, 4 bases at V and 7 bases at J, with 8 bases in the middle. The CDR3 DNA sequence: TGTGCCAGCAGTGGGTGGGACCAGCCCCAGCATTTT. Protein sequence: CASSGWDQPQHF.

This clonotype was counted ten times or more. This chain connects TRBV4-3 to TRBJ2-2; D is unresolved. Germline CDR1 reads LGHNA; CDR2 reads YSLEER. Trimming left V 0 bases short and J 1 base short, with 12 bases between. The CDR3 has 17 amino acids. CDR3 amino acids: CASSQDWVQGNTGELFF. In DNA, the CDR3 is TGCGCCAGCAGCCAAGACTGGGTCCAAGGGAACACCGGGGAGCTGTTTTTT.

This clonotype was detected ten times or more. V and J are TRBV15 and TRBJ1-5; D is possibly TRBD1 (5 bases). CDR1 and CDR2 from the germline V gene are LNHNV and YYDKDF (reference sequence). This CDR3 has 15 residues. Trimming took 6 bases from V and 4 from J, leaving 16 bases between them. CDR3 nucleotide sequence: TGTGCCACCAGTGGGGCGACTGAGGCGAATCAGCCCCAGCATTTT. Translating it yields CATSGATEANQPQHF.

This clonotype has at least ten counts. This chain uses TRBV4-3 with TRBJ1-3; D is uncertain. Germline CDR1 is LGHNA and CDR2 is YSLEER. V lost 0 bases to trimming and J lost 2 bases, with 8 bases between them. This CDR3 contains 15 residues. CDR3 coding DNA: TGCGCCAGCAGCCAAGATCGAAGGGCTGGAAACACCATATATTTT. Translation: CASSQDRRAGNTIYF.

This clonotype was observed many times. V gene TRBV10-3 combines with J gene TRBJ1-6; 12 positions agree with TRBD1. The CDR3 spans 15 residues. The ends lost 7 bases at V and 7 bases at J; junction bases unmatched: 5. Germline values: CDR1 ENHRY, CDR2 SYGVKD. CDR3 sequence (DNA): TGTGCCATCACCGGGGACAGGGGGCCAAATTCACCCCTCCACTTT. This translates into CAITGDRGPNSPLHF.

This clonotype occurred many times. The CDR3 loop reads CASSDPGYDQPQHF. DNA of the CDR3: TGTGCCAGCAGTGATCCAGGGTACGATCAGCCCCAGCATTTT. This chain joins TRBV25-1 and TRBJ1-5; tentatively, D is TRBD1 (5 bases). Trimming took off 3 bases at V and 5 bases at J, with 11 bases between the two ends. This CDR3 contains 14 residues. Germline CDR1 and CDR2: MGHDK and SYGVNS.

In this sample, this clonotype is medium-sized (0.01 to 0.1%). The rearrangement links TRBV7-2 to TRBJ1-1; the match to TRBD1 covers 7 bases. The CDR3 extends over 15 amino acids. Germline trimming cut 5 bases from V and 5 bases from J; bases unmatched to any gene: 11. Germline lookup yields CDR1 SGHTA and CDR2 FQGNSA. CDR3 in amino acids: CASSRDRAVRTEAFF. The CDR3 coding sequence is TGTGCCAGCAGCAGAGACAGGGCGGTCAGGACTGAAGCTTTCTTT.